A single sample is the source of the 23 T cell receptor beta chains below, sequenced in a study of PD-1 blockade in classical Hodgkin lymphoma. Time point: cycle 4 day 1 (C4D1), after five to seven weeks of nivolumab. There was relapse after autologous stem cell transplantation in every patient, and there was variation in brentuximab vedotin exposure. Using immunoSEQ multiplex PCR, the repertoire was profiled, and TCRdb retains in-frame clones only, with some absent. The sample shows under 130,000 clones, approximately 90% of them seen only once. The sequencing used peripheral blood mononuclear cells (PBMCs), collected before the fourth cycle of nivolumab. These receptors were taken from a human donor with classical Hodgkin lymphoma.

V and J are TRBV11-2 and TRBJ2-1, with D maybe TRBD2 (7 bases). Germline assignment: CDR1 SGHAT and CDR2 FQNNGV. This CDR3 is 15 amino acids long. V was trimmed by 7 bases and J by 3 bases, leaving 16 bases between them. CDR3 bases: TGTGCCAGCAACCTGGGAGGGGGAGGCTACAATGAGCAGTTCTTC. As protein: CASNLGGGGYNEQFF.

CDR3 region: CAWSVGAANYEQYF. In nucleotides, the CDR3 is TGTGCCTGGAGTGTGGGGGCGGCTAATTACGAGCAGTACTTC. The chain uses TRBV30 and TRBJ2-7; perhaps TRBD1 as D (6 bases). Germline loops: CDR1 GTSNPN, CDR2 SVGIG (reference sequence). CDR3 length: 14 residues. Trimming removed 0 bases from V and 4 bases from J, with 13 bases in between. Together with reference TRBV30 and TRBJ2-7, the CDR3 gives the full variable domain: SQTIHQWPATLVQPVGSPLSLECTVEGTSNPNLYWYRQAAGRGLQLLFYSVGIGQISSEVPQNLSASRPQDRQFILSSKKLLLSDSGFYLCAWSVGAANYEQYFGPGTRLTVT.

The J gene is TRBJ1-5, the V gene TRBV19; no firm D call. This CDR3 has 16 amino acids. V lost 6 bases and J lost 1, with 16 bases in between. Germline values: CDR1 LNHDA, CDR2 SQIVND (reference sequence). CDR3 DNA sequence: TGTGCCAGTAGGACGGGCAGTCCCATAAGCAATCAGCCCCAGCATTTT. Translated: CASRTGSPISNQPQHF.

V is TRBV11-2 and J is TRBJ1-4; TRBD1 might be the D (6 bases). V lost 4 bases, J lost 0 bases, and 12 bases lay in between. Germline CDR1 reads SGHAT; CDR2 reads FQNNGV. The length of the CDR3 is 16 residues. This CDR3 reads CASSSGQRATNEKLFF. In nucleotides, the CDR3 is TGTGCCAGCAGCTCTGGACAGCGAGCAACTAATGAAAAACTGTTTTTT.

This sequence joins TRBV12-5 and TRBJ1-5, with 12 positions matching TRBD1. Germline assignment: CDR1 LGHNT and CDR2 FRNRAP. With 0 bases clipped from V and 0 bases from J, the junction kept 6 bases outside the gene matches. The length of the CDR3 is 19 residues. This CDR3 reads CASGLVQWDRGLSNQPQHF. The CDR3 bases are TGTGCTAGTGGTTTGGTACAGTGGGACAGGGGGCTTAGCAATCAGCCCCAGCATTTT.

CDR3 DNA sequence: TGTGCCAGCAGACAGGGGGCACGTCAGCCCCAGCATTTT. This codes for CASRQGARQPQHF. The V call is TRBV6-5, the J call TRBJ1-5; 9 bases are shared with TRBD1. The J segment lost 6 bases and the V segment lost 6 bases, leaving 3 bases of the junction unmatched. This CDR3 has 13 residues. Germline CDR1 and CDR2: MNHEY and SVGAGI.

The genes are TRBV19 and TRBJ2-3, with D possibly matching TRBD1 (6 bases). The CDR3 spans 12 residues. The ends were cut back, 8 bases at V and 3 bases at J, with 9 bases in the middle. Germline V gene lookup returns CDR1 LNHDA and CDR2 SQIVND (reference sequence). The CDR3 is CASGGSTDTQYF. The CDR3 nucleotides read TGTGCCAGTGGGGGCAGTACAGATACGCAGTATTTT.

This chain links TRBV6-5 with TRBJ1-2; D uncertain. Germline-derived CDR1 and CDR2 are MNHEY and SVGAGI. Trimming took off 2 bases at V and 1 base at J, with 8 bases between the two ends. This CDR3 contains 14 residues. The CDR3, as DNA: TGTGCCAGCAGTTACAGGGAATTTAACTATGGCTACACCTTC. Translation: CASSYREFNYGYTF.

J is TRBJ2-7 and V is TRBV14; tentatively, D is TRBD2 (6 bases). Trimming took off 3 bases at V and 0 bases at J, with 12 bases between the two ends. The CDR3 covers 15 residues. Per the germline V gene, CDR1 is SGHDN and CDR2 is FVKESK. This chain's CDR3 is CASSHWGLSSYEQYF. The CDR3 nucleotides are TGTGCCAGCAGCCATTGGGGACTGTCCTCCTACGAGCAGTACTTC.

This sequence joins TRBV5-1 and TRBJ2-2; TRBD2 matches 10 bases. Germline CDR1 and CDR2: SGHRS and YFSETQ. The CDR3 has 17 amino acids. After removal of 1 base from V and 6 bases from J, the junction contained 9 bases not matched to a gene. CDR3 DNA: TGCGCCAGCAGCTTGCTGAGCGGGAGGGCCCGGGCCGGGGAGCTGTTTTTT. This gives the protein CASSLLSGRARAGELFF.

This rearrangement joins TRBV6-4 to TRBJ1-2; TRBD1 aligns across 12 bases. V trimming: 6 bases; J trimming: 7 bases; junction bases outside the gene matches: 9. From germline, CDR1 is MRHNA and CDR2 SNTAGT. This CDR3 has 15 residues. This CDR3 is CASSRDRGLFGGYTF. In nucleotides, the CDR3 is TGTGCCAGCAGCCGGGACAGGGGGCTTTTTGGTGGCTACACCTTC.

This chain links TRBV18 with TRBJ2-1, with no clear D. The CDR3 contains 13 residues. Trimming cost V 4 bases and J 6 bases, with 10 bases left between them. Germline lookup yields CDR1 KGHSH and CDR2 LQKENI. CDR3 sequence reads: CASSQVASNEQFF. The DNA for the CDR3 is TGTGCCAGCTCACAGGTTGCGTCCAATGAGCAGTTCTTC.

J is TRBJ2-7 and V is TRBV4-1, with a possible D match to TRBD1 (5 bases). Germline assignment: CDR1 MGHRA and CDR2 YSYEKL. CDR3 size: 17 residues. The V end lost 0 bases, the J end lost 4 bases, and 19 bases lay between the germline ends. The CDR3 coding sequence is TGCGCCAGCAGCCAAGATACTCAAGGGGCGGCTTTATACGAGCAGTACTTC. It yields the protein CASSQDTQGAALYEQYF.

The CDR3 here is CAISEGQPESHEQFF. The CDR3 DNA reads as TGTGCCATCAGTGAGGGGCAGCCCGAGAGTCATGAGCAGTTCTTC. The chain combines TRBV10-3 with TRBJ2-1; D gene uncertain. The CDR3 totals 15 residues. The germline gives CDR1 ENHRY, CDR2 SYGVKD. Trimming removed 2 bases from V and 8 bases from J, with 16 bases in between.

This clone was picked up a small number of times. The CDR3 region has the DNA TGTGCCAGTAGTATTTCCGGATCCTACGAGCAGTACTTC. It is translated as CASSISGSYEQYF. This sequence joins TRBV19 and TRBJ2-7; D is unresolved. Germline V gives CDR1 LNHDA, CDR2 SQIVND (reference sequence). This CDR3 has 13 residues. V lost 3 bases, J lost 1 base, and 7 bases lay in between.

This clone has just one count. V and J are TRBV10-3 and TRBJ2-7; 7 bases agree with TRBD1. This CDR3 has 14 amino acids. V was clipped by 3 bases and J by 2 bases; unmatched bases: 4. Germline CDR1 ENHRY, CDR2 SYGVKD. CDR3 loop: CAISEGGSTYEQYF. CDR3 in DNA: TGTGCCATCAGTGAAGGGGGCAGCACCTACGAGCAGTACTTC.

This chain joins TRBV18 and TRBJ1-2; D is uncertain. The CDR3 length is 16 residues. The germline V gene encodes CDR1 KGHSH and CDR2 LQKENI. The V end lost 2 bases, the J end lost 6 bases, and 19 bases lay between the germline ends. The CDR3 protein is CASSPIRVGKDDGYTF. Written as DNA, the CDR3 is TGTGCCAGCTCACCAATCCGGGTAGGGAAAGACGATGGCTACACCTTC. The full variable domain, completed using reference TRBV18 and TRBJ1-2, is NAGVMQNPRHLVRRRGQEARLRCSPMKGHSHVYWYRQLPEEGLKFMVYLQKENIIDESGMPKERFSAEFPKEGPSILRIQQVVRGDSAAYFCASSPIRVGKDDGYTFGSGTRLTVV.

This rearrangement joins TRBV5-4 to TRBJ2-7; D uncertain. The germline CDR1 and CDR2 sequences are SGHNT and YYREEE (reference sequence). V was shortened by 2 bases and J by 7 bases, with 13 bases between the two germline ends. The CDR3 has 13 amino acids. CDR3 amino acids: CASSFGPSSEQYF. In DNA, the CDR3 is TGTGCCAGCAGCTTTGGCCCGAGCTCTGAGCAGTACTTC.

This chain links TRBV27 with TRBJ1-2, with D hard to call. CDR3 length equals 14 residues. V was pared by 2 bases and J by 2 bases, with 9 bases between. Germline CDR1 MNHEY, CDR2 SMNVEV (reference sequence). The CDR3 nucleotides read TGTGCCAGCAGTTTAAAGGGAGGGAACTATGGCTACACCTTC. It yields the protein CASSLKGGNYGYTF.

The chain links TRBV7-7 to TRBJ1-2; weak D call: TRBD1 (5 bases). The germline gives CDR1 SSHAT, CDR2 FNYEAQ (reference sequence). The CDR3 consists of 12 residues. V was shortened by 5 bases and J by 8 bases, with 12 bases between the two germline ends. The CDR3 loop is CASSPGGKGYTF. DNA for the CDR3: TGTGCCAGCAGCCCGGGGGGAAAAGGCTACACCTTC.

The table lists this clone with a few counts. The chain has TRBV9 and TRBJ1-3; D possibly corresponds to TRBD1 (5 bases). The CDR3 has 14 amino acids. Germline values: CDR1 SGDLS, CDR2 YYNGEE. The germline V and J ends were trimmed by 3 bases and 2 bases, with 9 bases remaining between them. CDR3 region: CASSDETAGNTIYF. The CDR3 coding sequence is TGTGCCAGCAGCGATGAGACAGCTGGAAACACCATATATTTT.

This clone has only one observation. The CDR3 loop is CASSATGGTEAFF. The CDR3 DNA reads TGTGCCAGCAGCGCGACAGGGGGCACTGAAGCTTTCTTT. V is TRBV7-9 and J is TRBJ1-1, with 9 bases lining up with TRBD1. V was pared by 5 bases and J by 4 bases, with 2 bases of the junction left unmatched. The CDR3 length is 13 residues. In germline, CDR1 is SEHNR, CDR2 FQNEAQ (reference sequence).

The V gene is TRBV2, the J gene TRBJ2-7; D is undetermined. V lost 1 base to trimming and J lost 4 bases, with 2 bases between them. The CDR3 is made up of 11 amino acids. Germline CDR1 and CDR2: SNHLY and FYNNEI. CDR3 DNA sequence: TGTGCCAGCAGTGAAGAGTACGAGCAGTACTTC. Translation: CASSEEYEQYF.